These 9 T cell receptor beta chains came from one sample sequenced in a study of Tregs in tolerant kidney transplant recipients. Libraries were prepared by immunoSEQ multiplex PCR; TCRdb keeps only in-frame clonotypes and omits some of them. The data hold some 88,000 clones, with around 90% observed a single time. Sequenced material: CD8+ T cells from blood. Every receptor here comes from a human donor in good health.

The rearrangement links TRBV15 to TRBJ2-7, with 10 bases aligning to TRBD1. The germline V gene encodes CDR1 LNHNV and CDR2 YYDKDF (reference sequence). The CDR3 consists of 14 residues. V lost 4 bases and J lost 3; bases outside the gene matches: 3. The CDR3 DNA reads TGTGCCACCAGCAAGGGACAGGGGTTCTACGAGCAGTACTTC. Translating gives CATSKGQGFYEQYF.

The chain couples TRBV4-1 to TRBJ2-7; a possible D gene is TRBD1 (6 bases). Trimming pared 4 bases from V and 2 bases from J, leaving 21 bases between. CDR1 and CDR2 (germline): MGHRA, YSYEKL. There are 17 residues in the CDR3. The CDR3 nucleotides read TGCGCCAGCAGCCTCCAGGGGCAGTCCAAACCCACCTACGAGCAGTACTTC. Translation gives CASSLQGQSKPTYEQYF.

This clone was found once. This chain joins TRBV7-9 and TRBJ2-1; D uncertain. The CDR3 spans 10 residues. V was trimmed by 3 bases and J by 8 bases, leaving 2 bases between them. Germline loops: CDR1 SEHNR, CDR2 FQNEAQ (reference sequence). The CDR3 loop is CASSLDEQFF. Here the CDR3 DNA reads TGTGCCAGCAGCTTGGATGAGCAGTTCTTC. The complete variable domain, with remaining parts taken from reference TRBV7-9 and TRBJ2-1, reads DTGVSQNPRHKITKRGQNVTFRCDPISEHNRLYWYRQTLGQGPEFLTYFQNEAQLEKSRLLSDRFSAERPKGSFSTLEIQRTEQGDSAMYLCASSLDEQFFGPGTRLTVL.

This clone occurred once. The V call is TRBV19, the J call TRBJ1-2, with TRBD1 matching over 8 bases. V was pared by 0 bases and J by 8 bases, with 8 bases of the junction left unmatched. This CDR3 is built from 15 residues. Germline lookup yields CDR1 LNHDA and CDR2 SQIVND (reference sequence). DNA for the CDR3: TGTGCCAGTAGTATAGATCCCGGACAGGGCCGGGGCTACACCTTC. Residues: CASSIDPGQGRGYTF.

The V call is TRBV2, the J call TRBJ2-4, with D perhaps assigned TRBD1 or TRBD2 (6 bases each). Germline V gives CDR1 SNHLY, CDR2 FYNNEI. Trimming took 7 bases from V and 6 from J, leaving 19 bases between them. The CDR3 loop spans 15 amino acids. The CDR3 protein is CASTTGGGPRNIQYF. As DNA, the CDR3 is TGTGCCAGCACCACCGGAGGGGGGCCGAGAAACATTCAGTACTTC.

The chain combines TRBV19 with TRBJ1-1; D remains ambiguous. Germline assignment: CDR1 LNHDA and CDR2 SQIVND (reference sequence). The CDR3 has 13 residues. Between the trimmed V and J ends, which lost 7 bases and 4 bases, there was a span of 13 bases. CDR3: CASMIIEGTEAFF. The CDR3, as DNA: TGTGCCAGTATGATAATCGAGGGCACTGAAGCTTTCTTT.

This clone came up once. The chain recombines TRBV30 with TRBJ2-1; tentatively, D is TRBD2 (6 bases). V was shortened by 5 bases and J by 10 bases, with 15 bases between the two germline ends. The CDR3 runs 12 residues. CDR1 and CDR2 from the germline V gene are GTSNPN and SVGIG (reference sequence). For the CDR3, the DNA is TGTGCCTGGGCCCCGGGACTCCAGGAGCAGTTCTTC. Translating gives CAWAPGLQEQFF.

The chain employs TRBV30 and TRBJ2-7; D not certain. V was shortened by 3 bases and J by 2 bases, with 5 bases between the two germline ends. This CDR3 spans 11 amino acids. Germline lookup yields CDR1 GTSNPN and CDR2 SVGIG (reference sequence). The CDR3 DNA reads TGTGCCTGGAGCGTTCCCTACGAGCAGTACTTC. It translates to CAWSVPYEQYF.

V usage is TRBV7-9 and J usage is TRBJ1-6; no clear D gene. V lost 2 bases and J lost 7, with 12 bases in between. The CDR3 spans 15 residues. The germline CDR1 and CDR2 sequences are SEHNR and FQNEAQ (reference sequence). CDR3 sequence (DNA): TGTGCCAGCAGCTTACTTGGACCGCCGAATTCACCCCTCCACTTT. Amino acid sequence: CASSLLGPPNSPLHF.